The T cell receptor (beta chain) described here comes from a study of T cells in Graves' hyperthyroidism and ophthalmopathy (dated by TCRdb to between 2018 and 2021). A note on the overall study: Peripheral blood was collected at initial diagnosis, before any treatment. TCR V-J signatures able to tell the groups apart were searched for in a discovery cohort of 100 or so patients, of whom more than 40 had Graves' ophthalmopathy and under 65 had stable Graves' hyperthyroidism. Whether ophthalmopathy could be predicted prospectively was tested in an independent validation cohort made up of 18 hyperthyroidism patients plus 17 patients who later progressed to ophthalmopathy. After sampling, hyperthyroidism patients received methimazole starting at 30 mg daily, and ophthalmopathy patients received high-dose intravenous methylprednisolone. In addition, the study compared T-cell repertoires in thyroid tissue and in blood from six Graves' hyperthyroidism patients. According to the paper, TCR Vbeta CDR3 sequencing was carried out on more than 120 peripheral blood samples, which came from fewer than 50 ophthalmopathy, approximately 72 hyperthyroidism and around 17 progressor patients. The 95 to 100 discovery patients were randomly split 7:3 into training and test sets.

In this sample, this clonotype turned up many times. Its target antigen remains unknown. It has no much larger one-base neighbor in the sample; base qualities were not kept. CDR1 is given as SGHDT and CDR2 as YYEEEE, both from the germline V gene. Trimming removed 4 bases from V and 2 bases from J; the gene matches leave 6 bases unexplained. From cysteine to phenylalanine, the CDR3 is 16 amino acids long. Solely the CDR3 DNA is kept, with 48 bases framed from the first base. Here is what the overall study found, with its caveats: In cross-validation, a model built on a 13 V-J signature told ophthalmopathy apart from stable hyperthyroidism with 85% to 90% sensitivity and roughly 81% specificity, and in testing the same model reached 80%/75%. No statistical method was used to fix the sample size in advance, and group allocation was not hidden from the investigators. Most expanded thyroid clonotypes (frequency above 0.001) were also found in blood, which suggests that blood repertoires may mirror thyroid immune responses. In validation, progression to ophthalmopathy was predicted by the model with more than 65% sensitivity and 72% to 85% specificity, a median of 6.5 months before onset.

The TCR beta CDR3 regions were amplified from RNA transcripts. The first round of RT-PCR for the TCR CDR3 was performed with the HTBI primer set and the Qiagen OneStep RT-PCR kit. A second multiplex PCR round built the libraries, followed by size selection and purification. Paired-end sequencing of the libraries was performed with 100 bp reads on an Illumina HiSeq2000. In the original analysis: SOAPnuke was used to process the raw data, throwing out any read that contained adapters or uncalled bases, had a mean Phred below 15, or lacked an exact constant-primer or identifier match. COPE v1.2.5 was used to merge the high-quality paired reads, and each unique nucleotide sequence was defined as a clonotype. Clonotypes were aligned to IMGT TRBV, TRBD and TRBJ reference segments using MiTCR v1.1. The analysis included only V-J combinations with a frequency above 0.0001, which together covered roughly 99% of the repertoires. A TCS score was defined as the ratio between F50 (clonal expansion) and ExV (chaos), using BLOSUM62-based TCRdist between CDR3 peptides within each V-J. Welch's t-statistics and random forest reduced several hundred V-J features to around 14, which were used in a naive Bayes classifier (R e1071). TCRdb passed the public sequencing reads through fastp at Q25 and MiXCR, retaining productive beta sequences. Identical CDR3 proteins give one entry, which carries the most common genes and DNA. TCRdb's processing, not the study's, gives the V and J calls here. This sample holds a few hundred thousand distinct CDR3 sequences; 13% to 15% were observed only once. The ten largest clones represent approximately 12% of the sample.

Hyperthyroidism patients were newly diagnosed, with disease duration under 2 months, and aged 18 to 65 years. The study excluded patients with uncontrolled infections, other autoimmune diseases, pregnancy or lactation. Diagnoses relied on clinical symptoms, serum thyroxine and TRAb, thyroid ultrasound and orbital computed tomography. For progressor patients, blood was drawn at the first diagnosis of hyperthyroidism, before any ophthalmopathy symptoms had appeared. Ficoll-Paque density gradient centrifugation was used to isolate PBMCs from about 10 ml of fresh peripheral blood. Progressor patients were first diagnosed with Graves' hyperthyroidism and then developed ophthalmopathy during follow-up. Trizol reagent was used to extract total RNA, and RNA quality was then checked on an Agilent 2100 Bioanalyzer.

The source is a woman aged 40 to 50 with Graves' hyperthyroidism that later progressed to Graves' ophthalmopathy. The sample consisted of blood. Here the chain combines TRBV5-6 and TRBJ2-3, and 11 bases in between align with TRBD1. CDR3 sequence: CASSRRTGGFTDTQYF. In nucleotide form, the sequence is TGTGCCAGCAGCCGAAGGACAGGGGGCTTCACAGATACGCAGTATTTT.